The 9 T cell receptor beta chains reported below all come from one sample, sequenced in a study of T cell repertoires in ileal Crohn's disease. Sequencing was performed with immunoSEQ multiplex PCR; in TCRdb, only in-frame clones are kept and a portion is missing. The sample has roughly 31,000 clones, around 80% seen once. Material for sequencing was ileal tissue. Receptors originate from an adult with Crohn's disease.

This chain's CDR3 is CASSFFASGISTDTQYF. The CDR3 DNA follows: TGTGCCAGCAGCTTTTTCGCTTCGGGAATTAGCACAGATACGCAGTATTTT. The genes are TRBV5-6 and TRBJ2-3, with TRBD2 as a possible D gene (5 bases). Trimming took off 2 bases at V and 0 bases at J, with 16 bases between the two ends. The V gene's germline CDR1 is SGHDT and CDR2 YYEEEE. The CDR3 extends over 17 amino acids.

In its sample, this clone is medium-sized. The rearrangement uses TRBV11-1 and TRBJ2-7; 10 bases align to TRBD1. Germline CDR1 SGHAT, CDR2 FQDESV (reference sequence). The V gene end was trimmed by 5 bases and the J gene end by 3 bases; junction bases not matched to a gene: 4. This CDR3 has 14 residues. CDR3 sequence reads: CASSPRDRGYEQYF. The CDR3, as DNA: TGTGCCAGCAGCCCCCGGGACAGGGGCTACGAGCAGTACTTC.

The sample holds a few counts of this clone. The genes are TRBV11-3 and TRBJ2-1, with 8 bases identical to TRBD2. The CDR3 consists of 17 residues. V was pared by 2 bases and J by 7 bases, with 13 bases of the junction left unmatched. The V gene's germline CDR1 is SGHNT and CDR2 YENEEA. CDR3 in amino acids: CASSLLRGFGGVNEQFF. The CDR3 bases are TGTGCCAGCAGCTTATTACGGGGTTTCGGGGGGGTGAATGAGCAGTTCTTC.

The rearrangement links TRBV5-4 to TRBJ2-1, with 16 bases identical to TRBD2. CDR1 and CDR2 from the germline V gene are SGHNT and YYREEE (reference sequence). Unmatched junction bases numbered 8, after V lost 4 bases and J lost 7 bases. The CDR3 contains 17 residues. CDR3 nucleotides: TGTGCCAGCAGCCCCGGGACTAGCGGGAGGGCCGGTAATGAGCAGTTCTTC. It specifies CASSPGTSGRAGNEQFF.

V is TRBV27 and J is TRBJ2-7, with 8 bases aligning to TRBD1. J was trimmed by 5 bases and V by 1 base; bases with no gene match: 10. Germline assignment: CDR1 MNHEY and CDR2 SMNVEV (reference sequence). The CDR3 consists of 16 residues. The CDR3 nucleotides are TGTGCCAGCAGTTTATTGGGACAGGTACCCCCCCACGAGCAGTACTTC. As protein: CASSLLGQVPPHEQYF.

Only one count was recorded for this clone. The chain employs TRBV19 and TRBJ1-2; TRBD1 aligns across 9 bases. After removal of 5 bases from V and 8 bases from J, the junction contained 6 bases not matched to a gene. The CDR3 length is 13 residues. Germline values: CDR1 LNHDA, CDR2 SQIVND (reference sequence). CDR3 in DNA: TGTGCCAGTAGTGACAGGGGGTCGGAAGGCTACACCTTC. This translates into CASSDRGSEGYTF.

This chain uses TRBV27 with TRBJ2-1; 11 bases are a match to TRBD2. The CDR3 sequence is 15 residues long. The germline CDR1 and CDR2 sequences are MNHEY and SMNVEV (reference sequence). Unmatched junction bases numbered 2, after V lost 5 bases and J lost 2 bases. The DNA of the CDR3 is TGTGCCAGCAGTGTACTAGCGGGGGCCTACAATGAGCAGTTCTTC. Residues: CASSVLAGAYNEQFF.

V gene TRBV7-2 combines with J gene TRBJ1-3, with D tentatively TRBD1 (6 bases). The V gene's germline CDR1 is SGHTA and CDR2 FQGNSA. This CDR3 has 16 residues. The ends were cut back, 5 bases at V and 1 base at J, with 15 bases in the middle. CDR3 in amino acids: CASSHGQLQSGNTIYF. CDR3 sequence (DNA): TGTGCCAGCAGCCATGGACAGCTCCAATCTGGAAACACCATATATTTT.

CDR3 amino acids: CASSVDEGSTDTQYF. CDR3 coding DNA: TGTGCCAGCAGCGTAGATGAGGGCAGCACAGATACGCAGTATTTT. The V call is TRBV9, the J call TRBJ2-3, with a possible D match to TRBD2 (5 bases). Trimming shortened V by 0 bases and J by 0 bases, and 8 bases separated the two germline ends. Germline V CDR1 and CDR2: SGDLS, YYNGEE. The CDR3 covers 15 residues.